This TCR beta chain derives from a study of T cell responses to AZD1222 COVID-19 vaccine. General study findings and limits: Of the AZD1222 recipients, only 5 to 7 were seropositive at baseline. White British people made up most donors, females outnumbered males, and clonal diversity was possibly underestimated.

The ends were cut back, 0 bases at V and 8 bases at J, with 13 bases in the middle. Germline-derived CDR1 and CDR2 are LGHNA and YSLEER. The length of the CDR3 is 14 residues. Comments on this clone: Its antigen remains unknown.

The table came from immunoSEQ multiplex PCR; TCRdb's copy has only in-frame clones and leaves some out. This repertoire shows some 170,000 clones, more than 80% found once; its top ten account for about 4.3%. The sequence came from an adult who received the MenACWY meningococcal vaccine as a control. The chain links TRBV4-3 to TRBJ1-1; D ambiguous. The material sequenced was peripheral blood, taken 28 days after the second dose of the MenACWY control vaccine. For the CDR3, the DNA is TGCGCCAGCAGCCAAGATTTACGGCAGTTCGAAGCTTTCTTT. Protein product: CASSQDLRQFEAFF.